This TCR beta chain was identified in a study of blood T cell repertoires in COVID-19. About the study: Specimens from acute and convalescent COVID-19 originated in the United States, Italy and Spain. PBMCs, B-cell-depleted T cells, or T cells provided the cDNA or gDNA that made up the material.

With 1 base clipped from V and 4 bases from J, the junction kept 8 bases outside the gene matches. Germline V gene lookup returns CDR1 SGDLS and CDR2 YYNGEE. This CDR3 contains 16 residues. Under the authors' procedure: Reference gene primer amplification yielded estimated nucleated cell counts. Profiled with immunoSEQ multiplex PCR; TCRdb holds only in-frame clones, not every one. V and J calls and clone size are those listed in that table; D and trimming were worked out from the DNA. The profile shows more than 350,000 clones, around 87% of them singletons. The chain combines TRBV9 with TRBJ2-1; 7 bases fit TRBD1. Sequencing input: PBMCs or T cells enriched from blood (not recorded which). This receptor was identified in a man aged 18 to 29 who had recovered from COVID-19. The CDR3 coding sequence is TGTGCCAGCAGCGTATCTACCGGGACAGCTTACAATGAGCAGTTCTTC. Its protein product is CASSVSTGTAYNEQFF.